This T cell receptor beta chain was captured by sequencing in a study of control samples from healthy donors and cancer patients. The assay was immunoSEQ multiplex PCR, and TCRdb's table has in-frame clones only and misses some. The sample holds tens of thousands of clones, less than 90% seen once. Trimming stripped 4 bases from V and 3 bases from J, with 7 bases between. Germline V gene sequence: CDR1 MNHEY, CDR2 SVGAGI. The CDR3 spans 13 residues. In its sample, this clone was seen a few times. Sequencing was performed on blood. This rearrangement joins TRBV6-5 to TRBJ1-5; D unresolved. This receptor was obtained from a woman aged 70 to 79 in good health. The CDR3 DNA reads TGTGCCAGCAGTTTTCAAGTCAATCAGCCCCAGCATTTT. Protein: CASSFQVNQPQHF.